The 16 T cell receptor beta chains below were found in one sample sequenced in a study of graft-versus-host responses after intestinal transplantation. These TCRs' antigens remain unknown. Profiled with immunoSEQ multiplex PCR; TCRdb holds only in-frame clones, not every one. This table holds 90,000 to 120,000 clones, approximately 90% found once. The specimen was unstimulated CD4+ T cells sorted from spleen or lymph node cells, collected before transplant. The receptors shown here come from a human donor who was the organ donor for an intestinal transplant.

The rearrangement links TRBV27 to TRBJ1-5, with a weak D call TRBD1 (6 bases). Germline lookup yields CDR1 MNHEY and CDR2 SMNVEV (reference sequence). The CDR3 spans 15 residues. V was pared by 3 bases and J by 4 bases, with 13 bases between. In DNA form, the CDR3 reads TGTGCCAGCAGTTTTCGGCGTGACAGGAATCAGCCCCAGCATTTT. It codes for CASSFRRDRNQPQHF.

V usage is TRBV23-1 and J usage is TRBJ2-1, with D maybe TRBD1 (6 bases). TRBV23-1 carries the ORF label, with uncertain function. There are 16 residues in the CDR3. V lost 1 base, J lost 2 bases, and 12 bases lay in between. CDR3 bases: TGCGCCAGCAGTCAATACGACAGGTTACCCTACAATGAGCAGTTCTTC. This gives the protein CASSQYDRLPYNEQFF.

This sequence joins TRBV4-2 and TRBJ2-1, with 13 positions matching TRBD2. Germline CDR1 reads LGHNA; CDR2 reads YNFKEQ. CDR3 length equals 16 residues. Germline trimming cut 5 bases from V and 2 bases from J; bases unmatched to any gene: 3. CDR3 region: CASSWGLAGTYNEQFF. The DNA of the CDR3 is TGTGCCAGCAGCTGGGGACTAGCGGGGACCTACAATGAGCAGTTCTTC.

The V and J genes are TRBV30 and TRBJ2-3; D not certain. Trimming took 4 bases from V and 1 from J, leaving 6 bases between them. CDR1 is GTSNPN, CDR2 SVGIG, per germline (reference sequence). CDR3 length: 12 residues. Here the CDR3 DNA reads TGTGCCTGGACGCCCGGCACAGATACGCAGTATTTT. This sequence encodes CAWTPGTDTQYF.

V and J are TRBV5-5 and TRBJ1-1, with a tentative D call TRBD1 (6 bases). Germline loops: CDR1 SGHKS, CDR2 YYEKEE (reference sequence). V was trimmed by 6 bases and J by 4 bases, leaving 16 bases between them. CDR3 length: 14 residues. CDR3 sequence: CASIANQGFTEAFF. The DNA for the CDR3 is TGTGCCAGCATCGCCAACCAGGGGTTCACTGAAGCTTTCTTT.

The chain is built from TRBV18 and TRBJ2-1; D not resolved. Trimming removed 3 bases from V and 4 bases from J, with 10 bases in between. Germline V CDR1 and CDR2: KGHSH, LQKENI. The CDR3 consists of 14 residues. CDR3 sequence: CASSPDIIYNEQFF. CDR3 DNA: TGTGCCAGCTCACCCGACATTATATACAATGAGCAGTTCTTC.

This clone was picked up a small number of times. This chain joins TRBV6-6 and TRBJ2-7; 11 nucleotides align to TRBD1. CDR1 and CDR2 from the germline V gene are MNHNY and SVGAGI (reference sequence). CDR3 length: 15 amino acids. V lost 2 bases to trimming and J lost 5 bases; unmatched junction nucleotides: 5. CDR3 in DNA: TGTGCCAGCAGTTACGGGGGACAGGGGGGCAACGAGCAGTACTTC. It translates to CASSYGGQGGNEQYF.

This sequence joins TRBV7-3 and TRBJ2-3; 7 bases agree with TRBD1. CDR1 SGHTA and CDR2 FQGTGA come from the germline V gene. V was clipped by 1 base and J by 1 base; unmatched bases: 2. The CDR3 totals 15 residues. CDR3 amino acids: CASSLRQGRTDTQYF. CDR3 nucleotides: TGTGCCAGCAGCTTAAGACAGGGTCGCACAGATACGCAGTATTTT. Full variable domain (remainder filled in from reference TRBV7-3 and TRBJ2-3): GAGVSQTPSNKVTEKGKYVELRCDPISGHTALYWYRQSLGQGPEFLIYFQGTGAADDSGLPNDRFFAVRPEGSVSTLKIQRTERGDSAVYLCASSLRQGRTDTQYFGPGTRLTVL.

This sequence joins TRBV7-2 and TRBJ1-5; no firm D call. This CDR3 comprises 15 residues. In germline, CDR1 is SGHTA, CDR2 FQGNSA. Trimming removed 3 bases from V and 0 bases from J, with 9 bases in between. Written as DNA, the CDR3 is TGTGCCAGCAGCTTGGACGGCTATAGCAATCAGCCCCAGCATTTT. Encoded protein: CASSLDGYSNQPQHF.

CDR3 in amino acids: CASSQGSLAEQFF. CDR3 DNA: TGCGCCAGCAGCCAAGGAAGCCTAGCGGAGCAGTTCTTC. The J gene is TRBJ2-1, the V gene TRBV4-1; D possibly corresponds to TRBD2 (6 bases). V was pared by 1 base and J by 10 bases, with 11 bases between. CDR3 size: 13 residues. CDR1 is MGHRA, CDR2 YSYEKL, per germline.

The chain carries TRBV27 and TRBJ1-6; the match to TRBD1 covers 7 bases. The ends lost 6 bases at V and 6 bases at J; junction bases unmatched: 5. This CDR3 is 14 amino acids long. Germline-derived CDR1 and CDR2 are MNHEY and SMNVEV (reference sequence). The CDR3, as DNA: TGTGCCAGCAGACGACAGGGAGGTAATTCACCCCTCCACTTT. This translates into CASRRQGGNSPLHF.

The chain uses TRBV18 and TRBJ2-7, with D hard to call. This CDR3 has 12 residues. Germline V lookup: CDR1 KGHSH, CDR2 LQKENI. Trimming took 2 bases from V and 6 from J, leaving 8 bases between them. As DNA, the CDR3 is TGTGCCAGCTCACCAGACACGAGCGAGCAGTACTTC. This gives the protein CASSPDTSEQYF. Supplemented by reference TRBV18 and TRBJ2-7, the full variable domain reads NAGVMQNPRHLVRRRGQEARLRCSPMKGHSHVYWYRQLPEEGLKFMVYLQKENIIDESGMPKERFSAEFPKEGPSILRIQQVVRGDSAAYFCASSPDTSEQYFGPGTRLTVT.

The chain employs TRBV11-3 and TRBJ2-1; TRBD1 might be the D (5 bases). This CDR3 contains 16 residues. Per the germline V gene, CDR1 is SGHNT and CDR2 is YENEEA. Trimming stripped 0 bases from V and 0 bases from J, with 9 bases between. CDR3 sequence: CASSLDQGSSYNEQFF. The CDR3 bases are TGTGCCAGCAGCTTAGATCAGGGAAGCTCCTACAATGAGCAGTTCTTC. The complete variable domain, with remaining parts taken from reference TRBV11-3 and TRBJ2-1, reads EAGVVQSPRYKIIEKKQPVAFWCNPISGHNTLYWYLQNLGQGPELLIRYENEEAVDDSQLPKDRFSAERLKGVDSTLKIQPAELGDSAVYLCASSLDQGSSYNEQFFGPGTRLTVL.

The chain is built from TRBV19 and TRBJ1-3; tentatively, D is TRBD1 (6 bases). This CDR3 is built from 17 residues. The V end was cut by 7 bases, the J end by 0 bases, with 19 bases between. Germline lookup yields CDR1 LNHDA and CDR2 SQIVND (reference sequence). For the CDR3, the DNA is TGTGCCAGTACCCTCGGGGGGGCCCGCATCTCTGGAAACACCATATATTTT. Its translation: CASTLGGARISGNTIYF. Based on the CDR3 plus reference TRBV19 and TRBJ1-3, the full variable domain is DGGITQSPKYLFRKEGQNVTLSCEQNLNHDAMYWYRQDPGQGLRLIYYSQIVNDFQKGDIAEGYSVSREKKESFPLTVTSAQKNPTAFYLCASTLGGARISGNTIYFGEGSWLTVV.

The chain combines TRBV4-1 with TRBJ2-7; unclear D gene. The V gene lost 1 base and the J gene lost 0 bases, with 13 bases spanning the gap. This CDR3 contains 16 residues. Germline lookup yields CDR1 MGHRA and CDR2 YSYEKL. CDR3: CASSQAFQTTSYEQYF. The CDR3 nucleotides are TGCGCCAGCAGCCAAGCTTTCCAGACCACCTCCTACGAGCAGTACTTC.

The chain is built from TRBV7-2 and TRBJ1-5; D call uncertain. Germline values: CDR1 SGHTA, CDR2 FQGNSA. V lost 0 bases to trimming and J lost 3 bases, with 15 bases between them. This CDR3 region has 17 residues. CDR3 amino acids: CASSLARGPATNQPQHF. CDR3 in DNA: TGTGCCAGCAGCTTAGCGAGAGGGCCAGCCACCAATCAGCCCCAGCATTTT.